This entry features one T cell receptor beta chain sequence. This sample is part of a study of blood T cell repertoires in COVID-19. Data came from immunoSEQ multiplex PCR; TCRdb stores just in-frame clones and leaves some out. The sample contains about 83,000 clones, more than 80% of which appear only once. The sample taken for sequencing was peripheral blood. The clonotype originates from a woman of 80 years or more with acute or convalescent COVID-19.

The CDR3 nucleotides are TGTGCCAGCAGCTTAGGCCCGGGACAAGAGCATTTT. It translates to CASSLGPGQEHF. The chain combines TRBV7-2 with TRBJ1-5, with TRBD1 as a possible D gene (6 bases). Trimming stripped 1 base from V and 14 bases from J, with 12 bases between. The CDR3 extends over 12 amino acids. Germline V gene data show CDR1 as SGHTA and CDR2 as FQGNSA.